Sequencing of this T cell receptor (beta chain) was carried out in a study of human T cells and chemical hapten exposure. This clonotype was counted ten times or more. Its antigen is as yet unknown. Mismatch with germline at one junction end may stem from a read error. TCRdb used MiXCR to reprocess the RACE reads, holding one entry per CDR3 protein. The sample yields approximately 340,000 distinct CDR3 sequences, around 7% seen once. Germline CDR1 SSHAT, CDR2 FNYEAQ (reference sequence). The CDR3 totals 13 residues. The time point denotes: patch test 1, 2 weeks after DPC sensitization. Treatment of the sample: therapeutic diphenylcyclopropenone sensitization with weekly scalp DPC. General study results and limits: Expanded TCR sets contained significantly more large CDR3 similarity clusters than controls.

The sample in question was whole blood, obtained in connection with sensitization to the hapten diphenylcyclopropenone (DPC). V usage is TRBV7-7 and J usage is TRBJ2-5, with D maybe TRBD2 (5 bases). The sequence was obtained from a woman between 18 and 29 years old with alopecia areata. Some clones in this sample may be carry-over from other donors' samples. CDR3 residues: CASSLRLTETQYF. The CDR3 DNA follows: TGTGCTAGCAGCTTACGACTAACGGAGACCCAGTACTTC.